This TCR beta chain comes out of a study of STAT5B mutations in CD4+ large granular lymphocyte leukemia. Study-wide results and caveats: Patient CD4-sorted repertoires stayed more clonal than healthy ones after leukemic-clone removal. No patients shared main leukemic clonotypes, though around 25% appeared at low frequency elsewhere.

Assay used: immunoSEQ multiplex PCR; TCRdb lists only in-frame clones, some missing. The repertoire has 40,000 to 45,000 clones, approximately 84% of them found once; the top ten carry approximately 0.35%. For this clone: Its antigen is currently unknown.

The germline gives CDR1 SQVTM, CDR2 ANQGSEA. The V end was cut by 4 bases, the J end by 7 bases, with 8 bases between. This CDR3 has 11 amino acids. This receptor was taken from a human donor in good health. The sample taken for sequencing was CD4+ T cells from blood buffy coats. The chain links TRBV29-1 to TRBJ2-1; D uncertain. The chain's CDR3 is CSVVLPNEQFF. The DNA of the CDR3 is TGCAGCGTTGTCCTGCCTAATGAGCAGTTCTTC.